Below are 6 T cell receptor beta chains sequenced from a single sample in a study of T-cell reconstitution after alpha-beta-depleted transplantation in children (dated by TCRdb to between 2015 and 2016). The method was PCR. Instrument used: Illumina HiSeq 2500. To normalize quantification of the TCRbeta repertoire, the TCR libraries were built with molecular barcoding that relied on unique molecular identifiers. In TCRdb, the public reads were trimmed at Q25 with fastp and aligned with MiXCR, with productive beta chains retained. Identical CDR3 protein sequences are pooled into one entry, listed with their most common genes and DNA. In this sample the table shows roughly 300,000 distinct CDR3 sequences, 11% of which occur a single time. The ten largest clones represent about a quarter of the sample. The meaning of the sample's treatment or condition label: allogeneic hematopoietic cell transplantation with graft depleted of TCRalphabeta T cells and CD19 B cells.

The sample consisted of peripheral blood, taken 180 days after TCRalphabeta/CD19-depleted stem cell transplant. Receptor source: a male patient under 10 years old who had a stem cell transplant for chronic granulomatous disease, so the T cells may come from the graft donor.

This clonotype was seen repeatedly, ten times or more. This sequence joins TRBV6-1 and TRBJ2-7; TRBD1 matches 8 bases. There are 15 residues in the CDR3. Unmatched junction bases numbered 6, after V lost 1 base and J lost 4 bases. Germline values: CDR1 MNHNS, CDR2 SASEGT. Here the CDR3 DNA reads TGTGCCAGCAGTGAAGGCCAGGGGGCCTTTTACGAGCAGTACTTC. This codes for CASSEGQGAFYEQYF.

In its sample, this clonotype was seen many times. The J gene is TRBJ1-2, the V gene TRBV24-1; D remains ambiguous. Trimming took 0 bases from V and 5 from J, leaving 0 bases between them. Germline V gene data show CDR1 as KGHDR and CDR2 as SFDVKD. The CDR3 runs 11 residues. DNA of the CDR3: TGTGCCACCAGTGATTTGTATGGCTACACCTTC. Encoded protein: CATSDLYGYTF.

This clonotype was recorded many times. V and J are TRBV20-1 and TRBJ2-6; a possible D gene is TRBD2 (6 bases). The V end lost 3 bases, the J end lost 0 bases, and 9 bases lay between the germline ends. This CDR3 region has 15 residues. CDR1 and CDR2 (germline): DFQATT, SNEGSKA (reference sequence). CDR3 protein: CSASPGGSGANVLTF. DNA of the CDR3: TGCAGTGCTAGCCCCGGGGGCTCTGGGGCCAACGTCCTGACTTTC.

This clonotype appeared a few times. The rearrangement links TRBV5-6 to TRBJ2-5; unclear D gene. Germline V CDR1 and CDR2: SGHDT, YYEEEE. V gave up 0 bases and J gave up 5 bases, with 8 bases separating them. The CDR3 has 13 residues. CDR3 bases: TGTGCCAGCAGCTTGGTCTATGGGGAGACCCAGTACTTC. Translating gives CASSLVYGETQYF.

Only a few counts were recorded for this clonotype. V usage is TRBV3-1 and J usage is TRBJ2-6; weak D call: TRBD2 (6 bases). V shed 3 bases and J shed 0 bases, with 9 bases lying between them. The CDR3 length is 16 residues. CDR1 is LGHDT and CDR2 is YNNKEL in the germline V gene (reference sequence). The CDR3 protein is CASSHFSGSGANVLTF. In DNA form, the CDR3 reads TGTGCCAGCAGCCACTTTAGCGGCTCTGGGGCCAACGTCCTGACTTTC. Full variable domain (missing parts from reference TRBV3-1 and TRBJ2-6): DTAVSQTPKYLVTQMGNDKSIKCEQNLGHDTMYWYKQDSKKFLKIMFSYNNKELIINETVPNRFSPKSPDKAHLNLHINSLELGDSAVYFCASSHFSGSGANVLTFGAGSRLTVL.

This clonotype appeared many times. The genes are TRBV5-4 and TRBJ2-5; 10 bases line up with TRBD2. Germline V CDR1 and CDR2: SGHNT, YYREEE (reference sequence). There are 16 residues in the CDR3. V gave up 5 bases and J gave up 5 bases; unmatched junction bases: 12. DNA for the CDR3: TGTGCCAGCAGGTCACGAAGCCTAGCGGGAGCGGAGACCCAGTACTTC. It codes for CASRSRSLAGAETQYF.